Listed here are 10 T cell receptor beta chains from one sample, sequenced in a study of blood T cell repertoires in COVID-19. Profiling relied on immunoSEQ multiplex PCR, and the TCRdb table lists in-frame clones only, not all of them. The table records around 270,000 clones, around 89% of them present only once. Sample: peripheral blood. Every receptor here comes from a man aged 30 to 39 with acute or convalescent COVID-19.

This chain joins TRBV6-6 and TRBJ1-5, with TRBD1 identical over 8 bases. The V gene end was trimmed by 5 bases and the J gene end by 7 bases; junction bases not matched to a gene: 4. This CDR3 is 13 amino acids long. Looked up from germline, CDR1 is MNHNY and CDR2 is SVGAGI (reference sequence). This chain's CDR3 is CASSTDRVQPQHF. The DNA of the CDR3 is TGTGCCAGCAGTACGGACAGGGTCCAGCCCCAGCATTTT.

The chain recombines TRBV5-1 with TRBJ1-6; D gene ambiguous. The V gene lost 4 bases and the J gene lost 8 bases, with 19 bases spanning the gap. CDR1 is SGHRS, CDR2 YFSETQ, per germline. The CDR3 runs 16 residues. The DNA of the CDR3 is TGCGCCAGCAGCCGCGGTAATAGGTTTCTGGATTCACCCCTCCACTTT. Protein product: CASSRGNRFLDSPLHF.

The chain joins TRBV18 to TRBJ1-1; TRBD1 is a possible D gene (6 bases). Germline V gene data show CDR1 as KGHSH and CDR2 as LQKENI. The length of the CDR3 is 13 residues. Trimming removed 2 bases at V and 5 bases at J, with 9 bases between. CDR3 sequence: CASSPATGTEAFF. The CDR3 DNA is TGTGCCAGCTCACCAGCGACAGGAACTGAAGCTTTCTTT.

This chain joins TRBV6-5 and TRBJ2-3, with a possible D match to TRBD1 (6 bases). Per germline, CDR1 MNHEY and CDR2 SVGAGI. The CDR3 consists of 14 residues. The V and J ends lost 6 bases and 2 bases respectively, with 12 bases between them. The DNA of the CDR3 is TGTGCCAGCAGGGGGGCCCCCACCACAGATACGCAGTATTTT. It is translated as CASRGAPTTDTQYF.

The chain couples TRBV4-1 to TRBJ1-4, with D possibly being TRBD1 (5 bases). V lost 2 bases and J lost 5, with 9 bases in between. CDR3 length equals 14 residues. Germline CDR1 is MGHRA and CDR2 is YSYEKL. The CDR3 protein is CASSQTGGNEKLFF. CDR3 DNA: TGCGCCAGCAGCCAAACGGGGGGGAATGAAAAACTGTTTTTT.

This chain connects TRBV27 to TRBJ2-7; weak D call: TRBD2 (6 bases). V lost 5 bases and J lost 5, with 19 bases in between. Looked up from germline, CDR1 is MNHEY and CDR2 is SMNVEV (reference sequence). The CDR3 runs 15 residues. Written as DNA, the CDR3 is TGTGCCAGCAGTCTAAACGGGAGCAATCGCCACGAGCAGTACTTC. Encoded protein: CASSLNGSNRHEQYF.

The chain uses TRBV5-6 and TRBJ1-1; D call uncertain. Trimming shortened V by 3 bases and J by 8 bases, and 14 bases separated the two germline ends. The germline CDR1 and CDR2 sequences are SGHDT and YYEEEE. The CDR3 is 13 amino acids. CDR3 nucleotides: TGTGCCAGCAGCTCGCGTTATCCGGGGGAAGCTTTCTTT. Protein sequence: CASSSRYPGEAFF.

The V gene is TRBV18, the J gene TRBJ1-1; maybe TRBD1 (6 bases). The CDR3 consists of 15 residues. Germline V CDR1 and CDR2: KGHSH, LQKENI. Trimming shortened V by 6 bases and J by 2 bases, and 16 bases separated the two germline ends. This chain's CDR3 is CASSRNHRDNTEAFF. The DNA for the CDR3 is TGTGCCAGCTCCCGTAACCACAGGGACAACACTGAAGCTTTCTTT. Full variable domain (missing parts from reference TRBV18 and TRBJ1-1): NAGVMQNPRHLVRRRGQEARLRCSPMKGHSHVYWYRQLPEEGLKFMVYLQKENIIDESGMPKERFSAEFPKEGPSILRIQQVVRGDSAAYFCASSRNHRDNTEAFFGQGTRLTVV.

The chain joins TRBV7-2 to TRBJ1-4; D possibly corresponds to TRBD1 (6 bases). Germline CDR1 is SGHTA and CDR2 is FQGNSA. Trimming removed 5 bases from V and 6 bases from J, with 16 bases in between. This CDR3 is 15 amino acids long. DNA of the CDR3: TGTGCCAGCAGCCCCCACGGGCAGGGGTATGAAAAACTGTTTTTT. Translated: CASSPHGQGYEKLFF.

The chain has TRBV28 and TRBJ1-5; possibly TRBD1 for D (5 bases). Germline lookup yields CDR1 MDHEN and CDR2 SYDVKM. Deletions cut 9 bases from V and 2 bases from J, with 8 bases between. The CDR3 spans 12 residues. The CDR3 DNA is TGTGCCAGTGAGACAGGCAATCAGCCCCAGCATTTT. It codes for CASETGNQPQHF.